This entry features one T cell receptor beta chain sequence. The CDR3 is 18 amino acids. Germline values: CDR1 SGHDT, CDR2 YYEEEE. Between the trimmed V and J ends, which lost 3 bases and 4 bases, there was a span of 23 bases. The entry originates in a study of CD8 T cells in Susac syndrome. With random hexamers, roughly 0.45 to 1 ug RNA was reverse transcribed. Each CDR3 protein gets one entry after TCRdb re-called the immunoSEQ multiplex PCR reads with MiXCR. The table includes roughly 150,000 distinct CDR3 sequences, around 94% detected once. The material sequenced was CD4+ T cells from PBMCs. The chain joins TRBV5-6 to TRBJ2-1, with a weak D call TRBD2 (7 bases). The TCR comes from a human donor with multiple sclerosis. The CDR3 sequence: CASSSPKGGRAGYNEQFF. The CDR3 DNA reads TGTGCCAGCAGCTCCCCCAAGGGGGGGAGGGCGGGATACAATGAGCAGTTCTTC.